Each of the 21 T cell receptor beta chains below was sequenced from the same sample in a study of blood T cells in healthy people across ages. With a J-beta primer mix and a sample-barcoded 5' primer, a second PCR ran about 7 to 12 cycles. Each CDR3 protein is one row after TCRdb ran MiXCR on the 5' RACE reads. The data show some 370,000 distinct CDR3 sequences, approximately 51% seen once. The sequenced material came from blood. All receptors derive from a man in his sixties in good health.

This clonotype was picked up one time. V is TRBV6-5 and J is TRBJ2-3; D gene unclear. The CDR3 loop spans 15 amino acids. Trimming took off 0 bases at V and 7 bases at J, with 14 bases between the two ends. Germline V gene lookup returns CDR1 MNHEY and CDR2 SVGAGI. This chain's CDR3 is CASSYSYGSGYTQYF. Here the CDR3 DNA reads TGTGCCAGCAGTTACTCTTATGGGTCTGGCTATACGCAGTATTTT.

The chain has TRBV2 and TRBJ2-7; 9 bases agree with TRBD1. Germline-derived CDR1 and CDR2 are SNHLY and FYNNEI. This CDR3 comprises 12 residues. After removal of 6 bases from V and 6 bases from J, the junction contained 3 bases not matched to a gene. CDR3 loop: CASSATGGEQYF. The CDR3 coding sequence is TGTGCCAGCAGCGCGACAGGGGGCGAGCAGTACTTC. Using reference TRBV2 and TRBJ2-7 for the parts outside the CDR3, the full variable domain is EPEVTQTPSHQVTQMGQEVILRCVPISNHLYFYWYRQILGQKVEFLVSFYNNEISEKSEIFDDQFSVERPDGSNFTLKIRSTKLEDSAMYFCASSATGGEQYFGPGTRLTVT.

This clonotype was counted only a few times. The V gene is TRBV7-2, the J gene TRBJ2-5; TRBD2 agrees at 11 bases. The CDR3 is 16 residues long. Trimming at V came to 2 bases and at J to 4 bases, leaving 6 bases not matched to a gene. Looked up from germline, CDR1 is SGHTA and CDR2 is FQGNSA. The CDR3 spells CASSLSSGGAGETQYF. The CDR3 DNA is TGTGCCAGCAGCTTAAGTAGCGGGGGGGCCGGAGAGACCCAGTACTTC. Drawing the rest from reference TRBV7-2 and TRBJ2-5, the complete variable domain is GAGVSQSPSNKVTEKGKDVELRCDPISGHTALYWYRQSLGQGLEFLIYFQGNSAPDKSGLPSDRFSAERTGGSVSTLTIQRTQQEDSAVYLCASSLSSGGAGETQYFGPGTRLLVL.

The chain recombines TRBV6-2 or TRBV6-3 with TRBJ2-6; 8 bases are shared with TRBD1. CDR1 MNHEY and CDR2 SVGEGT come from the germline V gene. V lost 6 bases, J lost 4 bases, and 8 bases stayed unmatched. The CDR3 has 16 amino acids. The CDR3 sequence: CASRTDRGAGANVLTF. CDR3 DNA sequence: TGTGCCAGCAGAACCGACAGGGGCGCGGGGGCCAACGTCCTGACTTTC.

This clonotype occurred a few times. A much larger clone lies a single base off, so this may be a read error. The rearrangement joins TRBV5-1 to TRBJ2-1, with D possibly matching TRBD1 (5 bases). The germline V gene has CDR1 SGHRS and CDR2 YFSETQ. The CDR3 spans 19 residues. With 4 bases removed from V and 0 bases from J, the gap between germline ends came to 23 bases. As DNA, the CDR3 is TGCGCCAGCAGCCCAACCCCGCAGGGCAGGGCAAGCTCCTACAATGAGCAGTTCTTC. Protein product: CASSPTPQGRASSYNEQFF.

Written as DNA, the CDR3 is TGCGCCAGCAGCCAAGAAATGGGGAGAGCAGCAAATGAAAAACTGTTTTTT. It encodes CASSQEMGRAANEKLFF. The chain carries TRBV4-1 and TRBJ1-4; D is ambiguous. The CDR3 consists of 17 residues. CDR1 and CDR2 from the germline V gene are MGHRA and YSYEKL. V lost 0 bases to trimming and J lost 5 bases, with 16 bases between them.

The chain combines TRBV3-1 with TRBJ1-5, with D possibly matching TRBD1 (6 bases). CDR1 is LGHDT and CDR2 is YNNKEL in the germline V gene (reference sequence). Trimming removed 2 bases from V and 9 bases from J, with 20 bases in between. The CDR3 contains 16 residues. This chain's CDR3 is CASSQTGGQGPLPQHF. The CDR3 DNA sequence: TGTGCCAGCAGCCAAACTGGGGGGCAGGGGCCATTGCCCCAGCATTTT.

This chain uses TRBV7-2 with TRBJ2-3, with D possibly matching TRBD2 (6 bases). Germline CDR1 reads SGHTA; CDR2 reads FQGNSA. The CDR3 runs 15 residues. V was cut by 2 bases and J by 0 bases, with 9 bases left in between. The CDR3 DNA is TGTGCCAGCAGCTTAACGGGGACTAGCACAGATACGCAGTATTTT. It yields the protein CASSLTGTSTDTQYF.

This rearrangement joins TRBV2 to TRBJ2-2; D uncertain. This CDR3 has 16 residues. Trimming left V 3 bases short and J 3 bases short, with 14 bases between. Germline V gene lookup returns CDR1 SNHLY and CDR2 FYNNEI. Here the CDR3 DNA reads TGTGCCAGCAGTGAGTCCGGTGCTCGTTACACCGGGGAGCTGTTTTTT. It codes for CASSESGARYTGELFF.

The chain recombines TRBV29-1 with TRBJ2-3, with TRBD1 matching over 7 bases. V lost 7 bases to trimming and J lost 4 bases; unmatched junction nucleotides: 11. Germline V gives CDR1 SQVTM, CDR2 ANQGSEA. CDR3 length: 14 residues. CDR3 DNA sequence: TGCAGCGCGAAGTTGACAGGGTCCCCAGATACGCAGTATTTT. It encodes CSAKLTGSPDTQYF.

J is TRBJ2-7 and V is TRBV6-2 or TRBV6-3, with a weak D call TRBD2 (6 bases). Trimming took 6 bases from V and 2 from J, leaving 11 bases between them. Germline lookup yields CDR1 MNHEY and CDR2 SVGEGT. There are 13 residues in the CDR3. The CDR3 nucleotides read TGTGCCAGCAGAGTTAGCGGAGCCTACGAGCAGTACTTC. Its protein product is CASRVSGAYEQYF.

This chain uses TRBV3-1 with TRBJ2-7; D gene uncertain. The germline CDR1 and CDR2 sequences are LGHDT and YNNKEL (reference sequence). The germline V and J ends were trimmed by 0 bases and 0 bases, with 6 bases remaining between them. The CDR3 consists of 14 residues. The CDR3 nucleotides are TGTGCCAGCAGCCAAGACATGGCCTCCTACGAGCAGTACTTC. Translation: CASSQDMASYEQYF.

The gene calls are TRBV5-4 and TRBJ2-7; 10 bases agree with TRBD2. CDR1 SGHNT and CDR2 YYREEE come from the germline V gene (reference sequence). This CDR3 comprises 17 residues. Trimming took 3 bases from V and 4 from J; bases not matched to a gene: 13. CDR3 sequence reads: CASSSEVLAGVGYEQYF. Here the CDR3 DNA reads TGTGCCAGCAGCTCGGAAGTCCTAGCGGGAGTAGGGTACGAGCAGTACTTC.

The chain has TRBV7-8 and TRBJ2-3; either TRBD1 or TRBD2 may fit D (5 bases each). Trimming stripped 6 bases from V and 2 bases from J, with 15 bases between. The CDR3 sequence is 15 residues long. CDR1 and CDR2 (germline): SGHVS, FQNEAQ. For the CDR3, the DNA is TGTGCCAGCAGGTTTGGGTGGGGGAACACAGATACGCAGTATTTT. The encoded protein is CASRFGWGNTDTQYF.

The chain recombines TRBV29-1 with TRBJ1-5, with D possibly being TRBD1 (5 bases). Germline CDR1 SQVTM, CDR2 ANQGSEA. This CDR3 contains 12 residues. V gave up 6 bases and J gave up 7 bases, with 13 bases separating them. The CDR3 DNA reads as TGCAGCGTCGGGACCCGAGGACAGCCCCAGCATTTT. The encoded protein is CSVGTRGQPQHF.

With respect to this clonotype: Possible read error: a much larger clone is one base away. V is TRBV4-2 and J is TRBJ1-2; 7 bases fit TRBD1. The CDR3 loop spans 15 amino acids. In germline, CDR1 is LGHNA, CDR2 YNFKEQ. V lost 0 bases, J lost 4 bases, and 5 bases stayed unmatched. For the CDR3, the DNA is TGTGCCAGCAGCCAAGAAGTCGCAGGGGGCTATGGCTACACCTTC. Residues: CASSQEVAGGYGYTF.

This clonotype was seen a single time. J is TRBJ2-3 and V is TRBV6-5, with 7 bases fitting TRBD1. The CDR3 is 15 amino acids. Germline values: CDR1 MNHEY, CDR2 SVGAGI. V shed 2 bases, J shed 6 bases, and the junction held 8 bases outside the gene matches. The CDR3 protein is CASSYRGQPFDTQYF. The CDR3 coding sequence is TGTGCCAGCAGTTACAGGGGACAGCCCTTTGATACGCAGTATTTT.

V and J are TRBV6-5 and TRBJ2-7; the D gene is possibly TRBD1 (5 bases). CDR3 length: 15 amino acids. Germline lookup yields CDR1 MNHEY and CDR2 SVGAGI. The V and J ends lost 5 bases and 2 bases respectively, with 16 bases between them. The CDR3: CASSRPTQGPYEQYF. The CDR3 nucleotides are TGTGCCAGCAGTCGCCCAACCCAGGGCCCCTACGAGCAGTACTTC.

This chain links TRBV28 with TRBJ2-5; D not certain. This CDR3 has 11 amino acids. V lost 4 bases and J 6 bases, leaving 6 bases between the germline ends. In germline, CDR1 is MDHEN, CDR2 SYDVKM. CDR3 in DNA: TGTGCCAGCAGTTCGGAGAAGACCCAGTACTTC. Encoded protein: CASSSEKTQYF.

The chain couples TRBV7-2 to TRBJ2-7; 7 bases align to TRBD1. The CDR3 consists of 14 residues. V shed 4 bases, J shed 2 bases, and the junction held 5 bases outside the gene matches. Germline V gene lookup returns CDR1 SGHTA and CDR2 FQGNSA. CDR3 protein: CASSSDRSTYEQYF. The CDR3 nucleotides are TGTGCCAGCAGCTCGGACAGGTCGACCTACGAGCAGTACTTC.

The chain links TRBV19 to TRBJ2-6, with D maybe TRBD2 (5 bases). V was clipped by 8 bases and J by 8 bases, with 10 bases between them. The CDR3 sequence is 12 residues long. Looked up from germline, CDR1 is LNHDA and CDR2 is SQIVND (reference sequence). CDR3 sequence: CASSPGTNVLTF. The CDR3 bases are TGTGCCAGTTCCCCGGGAACCAACGTCCTGACTTTC.